This TCR beta chain was found in a study of graft-versus-host responses after intestinal transplantation. In the study overall: Recipients had multivisceral, liver-intestinal, or isolated intestinal transplants.

Repertoires were generated with immunoSEQ multiplex PCR, while TCRdb's copy carries only in-frame clones and drops some. Of 23,000 or so clones in the sample, 40% were seen once. Trimming shortened V by 8 bases and J by 2 bases, and 12 bases separated the two germline ends. Germline loops: CDR1 SGHAT, CDR2 FQNNGV. The length of the CDR3 is 13 residues. The TCR was taken from a human patient who received an intestinal transplant. The sequencing used alloreactive CD4+ T cells from a mixed lymphocyte reaction culture, collected before intestinal transplant. The subset was: CFSE-low proliferating T cells sorted from approximately six-day pre-transplant mixed lymphocyte reaction (GvH or HvG direction). The chain joins TRBV11-2 to TRBJ1-2, with D unresolved. CDR3 protein: CASVSEGNYGYTF. The CDR3 bases are TGTGCCAGCGTTAGCGAGGGCAACTATGGCTACACCTTC.